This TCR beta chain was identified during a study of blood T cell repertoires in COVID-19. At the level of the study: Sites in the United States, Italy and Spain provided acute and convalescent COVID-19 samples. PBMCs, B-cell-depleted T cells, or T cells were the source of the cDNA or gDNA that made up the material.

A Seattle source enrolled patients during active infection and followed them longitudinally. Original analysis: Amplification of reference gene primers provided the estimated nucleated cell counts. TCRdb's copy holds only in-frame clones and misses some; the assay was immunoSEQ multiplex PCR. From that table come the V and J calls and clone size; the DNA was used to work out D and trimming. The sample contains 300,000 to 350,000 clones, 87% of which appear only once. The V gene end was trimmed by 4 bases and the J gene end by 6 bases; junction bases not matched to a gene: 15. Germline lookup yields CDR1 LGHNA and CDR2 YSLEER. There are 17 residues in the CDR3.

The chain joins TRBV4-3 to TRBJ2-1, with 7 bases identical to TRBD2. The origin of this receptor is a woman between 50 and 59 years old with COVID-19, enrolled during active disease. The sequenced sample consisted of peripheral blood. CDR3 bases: TGCGCCAGCAGCCCAGTACCGTCAGCGGGATATCCCAATGAGCAGTTCTTC. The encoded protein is CASSPVPSAGYPNEQFF.